The 15 T cell receptor beta chains in this list originate from one sample, sequenced in a study of shared T cell receptors in the human thymus. This table comes from immunoSEQ multiplex PCR, and its TCRdb copy is limited to in-frame clones, with some not included. Among 720,000 or so clones listed, 75% to 90% were seen once. This same sample was also part of a study on human thymus T cells.

Sequencing input: thymocytes. All receptors come from a girl under two years old with a congenital heart defect.

This chain links TRBV7-2 with TRBJ2-2; 7 nucleotides agree with TRBD1. CDR3 length equals 14 residues. CDR1 SGHTA and CDR2 FQGNSA come from the germline V gene. V shed 5 bases, J shed 7 bases, and the junction held 7 bases outside the gene matches. CDR3 in DNA: TGTGCCAGCAGCAGACAGGGTAGAGGCGGGGAGCTGTTTTTT. Its translation is CASSRQGRGGELFF. The complete variable domain, with remaining parts taken from reference TRBV7-2 and TRBJ2-2, reads GAGVSQSPSNKVTEKGKDVELRCDPISGHTALYWYRQSLGQGLEFLIYFQGNSAPDKSGLPSDRFSAERTGGSVSTLTIQRTQQEDSAVYLCASSRQGRGGELFFGEGSRLTVL.

This clone was observed a few times. The chain combines TRBV6-5 with TRBJ2-7; 9 bases agree with TRBD1. There are 13 residues in the CDR3. CDR1 and CDR2 from the germline V gene are MNHEY and SVGAGI. The V segment lost 4 bases and the J segment 6 bases; nucleotides outside the gene matches: 4. CDR3: CASSWGTGTEQYF. The CDR3 DNA reads as TGTGCCAGCAGTTGGGGGACAGGGACCGAGCAGTACTTC.

The chain has TRBV6-1 and TRBJ1-1; D perhaps matches TRBD1 (6 bases). Germline-derived CDR1 and CDR2 are MNHNS and SASEGT. The CDR3 totals 14 residues. With 8 bases removed from V and 1 base from J, the gap between germline ends came to 14 bases. This CDR3 is CASPTARGNTEAFF. The CDR3 region has the DNA TGTGCCAGCCCTACGGCCAGGGGGAACACTGAAGCTTTCTTT.

This chain connects TRBV18 to TRBJ1-1, with TRBD1 matching 7 bases. This CDR3 is 16 amino acids long. Trimming at V came to 2 bases and at J to 0 bases, leaving 6 bases not matched to a gene. The germline gives CDR1 KGHSH, CDR2 LQKENI. The chain's CDR3 is CASSPYTTGVNTEAFF. DNA of the CDR3: TGTGCCAGCTCACCATATACTACAGGGGTGAACACTGAAGCTTTCTTT. The complete variable domain, with remaining parts taken from reference TRBV18 and TRBJ1-1, reads NAGVMQNPRHLVRRRGQEARLRCSPMKGHSHVYWYRQLPEEGLKFMVYLQKENIIDESGMPKERFSAEFPKEGPSILRIQQVVRGDSAAYFCASSPYTTGVNTEAFFGQGTRLTVV.

The V and J genes are TRBV5-1 and TRBJ1-6; D call uncertain. Trimming took 0 bases from V and 5 from J, leaving 21 bases between them. Germline CDR1 is SGHRS and CDR2 is YFSETQ. The CDR3 spans 19 residues. The CDR3 sequence: CASSLGESPLIDDNSPLHF. The CDR3 nucleotides are TGCGCCAGCAGCTTGGGGGAGAGTCCACTTATCGACGATAATTCACCCCTCCACTTT.

This clone was detected a few times. The chain employs TRBV7-8 and TRBJ1-2; weak D call: TRBD1 (6 bases). Germline V lookup: CDR1 SGHVS, CDR2 FQNEAQ. Trimming cost V 3 bases and J 0 bases, with 11 bases left between them. The CDR3 has 15 residues. The CDR3 DNA reads TGTGCCAGCAGCTTTACGGGACAAACTAACTATGGCTACACCTTC. This sequence encodes CASSFTGQTNYGYTF.

The chain joins TRBV27 to TRBJ2-7; D gene uncertain. The CDR3 runs 14 residues. V lost 9 bases and J 5 bases, leaving 20 bases between the germline ends. Looked up from germline, CDR1 is MNHEY and CDR2 is SMNVEV (reference sequence). The chain's CDR3 is CASGDRSVIDEQYF. The CDR3 nucleotides read TGTGCCAGTGGAGACCGGAGTGTTATCGACGAGCAGTACTTC.

This clone was recorded once. The rearrangement joins TRBV4-3 to TRBJ1-4, with D possibly matching TRBD1 (6 bases). Between the trimmed V and J ends, which lost 5 bases and 8 bases, there was a span of 18 bases. Germline values: CDR1 LGHNA, CDR2 YSLEER. CDR3 length equals 15 residues. The CDR3 coding sequence is TGCGCCAGCAGCTCAACCGGGACAAGAGGGGAAAAACTGTTTTTT. Its translation: CASSSTGTRGEKLFF.

The genes are TRBV5-5 and TRBJ1-2, with D hard to call. CDR1 is SGHKS and CDR2 is YYEKEE in the germline V gene (reference sequence). This CDR3 contains 13 residues. The germline V and J ends were trimmed by 2 bases and 2 bases, with 7 bases remaining between them. The CDR3 sequence: CASSLGLNYGYTF. CDR3 coding DNA: TGTGCCAGCAGCTTAGGACTGAACTATGGCTACACCTTC.

This chain connects TRBV10-3 to TRBJ1-4; perhaps TRBD1 as D (5 bases). Germline values: CDR1 ENHRY, CDR2 SYGVKD. This CDR3 is 12 amino acids long. Trimming pared 8 bases from V and 5 bases from J, leaving 9 bases between. CDR3 sequence: CAIGRGNEKLFF. The CDR3 DNA follows: TGTGCCATCGGTCGGGGGAATGAAAAACTGTTTTTT.

V is TRBV5-1 and J is TRBJ2-7, with 12 nucleotides matching TRBD1. Germline V CDR1 and CDR2: SGHRS, YFSETQ. The CDR3 contains 16 residues. Trimming removed 3 bases from V and 3 bases from J; junction bases left unmatched: 7. This chain's CDR3 is CASSWDRGRSLYEQYF. The CDR3 DNA is TGCGCCAGCAGCTGGGACAGGGGGCGTTCTCTCTACGAGCAGTACTTC.

The V and J genes are TRBV5-6 and TRBJ1-4; D is possibly TRBD1 (5 bases). The ends were cut back, 1 base at V and 7 bases at J, with 11 bases in the middle. CDR3 length: 14 amino acids. CDR1 is SGHDT, CDR2 YYEEEE, per germline. The DNA of the CDR3 is TGTGCCAGCAGCTTGTGGGCAGGGTTTGAAAAACTGTTTTTT. Its translation is CASSLWAGFEKLFF.

V gene TRBV6-5 combines with J gene TRBJ1-2, with a weak D call TRBD1 (6 bases). CDR3 length equals 14 residues. Trimming took 6 bases from V and 7 from J, leaving 18 bases between them. Germline V lookup: CDR1 MNHEY, CDR2 SVGAGI. Here the CDR3 DNA reads TGTGCCAGCAGCCAATCGAACAGGGAATCTGGCTACACCTTC. It encodes CASSQSNRESGYTF.

CDR3 region: CASTVSGGQGTEAFF. CDR3 DNA sequence: TGTGCCAGTACAGTTTCGGGGGGACAGGGCACTGAAGCTTTCTTT. The chain couples TRBV19 to TRBJ1-1; 9 bases agree with TRBD1. The CDR3 is made up of 15 amino acids. Germline V gives CDR1 LNHDA, CDR2 SQIVND (reference sequence). The ends lost 7 bases at V and 4 bases at J; junction bases unmatched: 10. Looking up the rest from reference TRBV19 and TRBJ1-1 gives the full variable domain: DGGITQSPKYLFRKEGQNVTLSCEQNLNHDAMYWYRQDPGQGLRLIYYSQIVNDFQKGDIAEGYSVSREKKESFPLTVTSAQKNPTAFYLCASTVSGGQGTEAFFGQGTRLTVV.

This sequence joins TRBV6-5 and TRBJ1-4; D unresolved. CDR1 and CDR2 (germline): MNHEY, SVGAGI. V was shortened by 2 bases and J by 8 bases, with 12 bases between the two germline ends. This CDR3 contains 14 residues. This CDR3 is CASSYAKLGEKLFF. DNA for the CDR3: TGTGCCAGCAGTTACGCCAAACTAGGGGAAAAACTGTTTTTT.